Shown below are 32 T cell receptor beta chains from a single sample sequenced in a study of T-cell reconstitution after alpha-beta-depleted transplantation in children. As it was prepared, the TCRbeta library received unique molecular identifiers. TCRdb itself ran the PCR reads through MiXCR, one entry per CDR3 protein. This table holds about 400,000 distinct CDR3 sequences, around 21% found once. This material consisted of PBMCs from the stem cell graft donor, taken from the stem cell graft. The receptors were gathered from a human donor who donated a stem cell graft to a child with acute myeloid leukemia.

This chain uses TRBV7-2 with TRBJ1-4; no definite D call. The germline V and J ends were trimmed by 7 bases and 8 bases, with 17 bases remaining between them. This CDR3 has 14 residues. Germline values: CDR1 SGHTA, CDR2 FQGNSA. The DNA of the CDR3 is TGTGCCAGCAACGACAAGCCTACTCACGAAAAACTGTTTTTT. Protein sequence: CASNDKPTHEKLFF.

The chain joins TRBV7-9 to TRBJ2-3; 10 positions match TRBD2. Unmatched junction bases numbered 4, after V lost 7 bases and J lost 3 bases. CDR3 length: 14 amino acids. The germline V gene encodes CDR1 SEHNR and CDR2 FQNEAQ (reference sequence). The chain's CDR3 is CASTRSGRTDTQYF. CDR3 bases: TGTGCCAGCACCCGTAGCGGGAGGACAGATACGCAGTATTTT.

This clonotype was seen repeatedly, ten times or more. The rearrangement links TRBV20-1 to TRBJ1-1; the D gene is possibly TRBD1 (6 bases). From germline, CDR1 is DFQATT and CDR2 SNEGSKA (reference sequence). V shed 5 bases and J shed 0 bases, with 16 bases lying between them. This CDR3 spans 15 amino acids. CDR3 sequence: CSALDGGGVNTEAFF. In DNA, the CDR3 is TGCAGTGCTTTAGACGGGGGCGGAGTGAACACTGAAGCTTTCTTT.

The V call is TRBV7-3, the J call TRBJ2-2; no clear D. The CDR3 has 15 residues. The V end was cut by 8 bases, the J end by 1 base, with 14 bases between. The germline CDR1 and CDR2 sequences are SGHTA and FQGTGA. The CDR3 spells CASASTFLNTGELFF. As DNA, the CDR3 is TGTGCCAGCGCCTCAACTTTTCTGAACACCGGGGAGCTGTTTTTT.

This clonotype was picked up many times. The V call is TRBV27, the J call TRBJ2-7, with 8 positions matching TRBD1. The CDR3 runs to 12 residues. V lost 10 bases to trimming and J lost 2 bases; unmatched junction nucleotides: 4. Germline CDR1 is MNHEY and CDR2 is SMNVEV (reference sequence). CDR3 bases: TGTGCCACCGGACAGGGACCCTACGAGCAGTACTTC. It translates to CATGQGPYEQYF.

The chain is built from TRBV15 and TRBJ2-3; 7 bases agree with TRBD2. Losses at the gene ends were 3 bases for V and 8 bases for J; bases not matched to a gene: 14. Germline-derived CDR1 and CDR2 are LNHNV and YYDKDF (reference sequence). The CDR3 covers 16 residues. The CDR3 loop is CATSRLEGRATGTQYF. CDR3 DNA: TGTGCCACCAGCAGGCTGGAGGGGAGGGCCACGGGTACGCAGTATTTT.

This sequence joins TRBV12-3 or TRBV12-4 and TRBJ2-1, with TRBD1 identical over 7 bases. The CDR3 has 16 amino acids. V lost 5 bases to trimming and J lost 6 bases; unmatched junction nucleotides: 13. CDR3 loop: CASSRQGSAGINEQFF. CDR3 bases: TGTGCCAGCAGTCGACAGGGCTCGGCGGGTATCAATGAGCAGTTCTTC.

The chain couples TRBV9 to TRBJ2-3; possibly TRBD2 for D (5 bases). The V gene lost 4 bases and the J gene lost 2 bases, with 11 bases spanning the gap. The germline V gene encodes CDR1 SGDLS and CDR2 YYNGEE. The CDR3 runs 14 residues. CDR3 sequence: CASSPRAITDTQYF. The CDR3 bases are TGTGCCAGCAGCCCGCGGGCCATCACAGATACGCAGTATTTT.

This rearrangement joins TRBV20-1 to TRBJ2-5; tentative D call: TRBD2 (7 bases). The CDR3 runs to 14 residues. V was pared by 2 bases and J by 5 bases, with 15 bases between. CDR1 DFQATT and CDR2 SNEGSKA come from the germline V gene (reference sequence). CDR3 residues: CSARLGGGAETQYF. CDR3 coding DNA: TGCAGTGCTAGATTGGGGGGGGGCGCGGAGACCCAGTACTTC.

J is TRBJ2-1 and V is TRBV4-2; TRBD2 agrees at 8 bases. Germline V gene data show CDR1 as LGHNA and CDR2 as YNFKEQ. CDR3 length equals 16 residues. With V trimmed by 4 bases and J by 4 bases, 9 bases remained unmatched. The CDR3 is CASSLLAGLAYNEQFF. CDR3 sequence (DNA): TGTGCCAGCAGCCTTTTAGCGGGACTCGCATACAATGAGCAGTTCTTC.

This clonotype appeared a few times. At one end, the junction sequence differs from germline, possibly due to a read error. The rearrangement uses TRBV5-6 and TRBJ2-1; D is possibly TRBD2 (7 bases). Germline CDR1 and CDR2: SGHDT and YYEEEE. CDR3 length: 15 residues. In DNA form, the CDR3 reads TGTGCCAGCAGTTTGGGGGGGCGGGGGTACGATGAGCAGTTCTTC. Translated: CASSLGGRGYDEQFF.

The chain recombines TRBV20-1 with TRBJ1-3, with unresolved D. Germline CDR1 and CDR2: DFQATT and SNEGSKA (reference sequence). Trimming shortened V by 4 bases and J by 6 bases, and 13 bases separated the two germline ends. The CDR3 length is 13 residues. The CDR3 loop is CSATDRVENTIYF. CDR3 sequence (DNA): TGCAGTGCTACCGATAGGGTGGAAAACACCATATATTTT.

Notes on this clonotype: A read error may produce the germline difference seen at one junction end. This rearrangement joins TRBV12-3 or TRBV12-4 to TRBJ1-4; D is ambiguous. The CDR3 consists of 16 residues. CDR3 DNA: TGTGCCAGCAGTTTACCGACGACGGAAACTTATGAAAAACTGTTTTTT. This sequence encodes CASSLPTTETYEKLFF.

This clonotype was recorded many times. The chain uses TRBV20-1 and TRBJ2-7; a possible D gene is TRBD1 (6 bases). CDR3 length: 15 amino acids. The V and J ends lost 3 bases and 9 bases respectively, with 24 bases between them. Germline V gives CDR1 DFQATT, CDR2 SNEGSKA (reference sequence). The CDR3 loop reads CSASTGTIGASGQYF. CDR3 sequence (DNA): TGCAGTGCTAGCACCGGGACAATCGGGGCCAGCGGGCAGTACTTC.

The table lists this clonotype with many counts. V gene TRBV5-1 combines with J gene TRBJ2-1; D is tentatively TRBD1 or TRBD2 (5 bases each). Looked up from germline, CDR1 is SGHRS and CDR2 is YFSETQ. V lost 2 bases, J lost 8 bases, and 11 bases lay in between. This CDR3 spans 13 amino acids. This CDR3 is CASSFTRDHEQFF. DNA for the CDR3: TGCGCCAGCAGCTTCACCAGGGACCATGAGCAGTTCTTC. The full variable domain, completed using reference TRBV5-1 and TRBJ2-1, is KAGVTQTPRYLIKTRGQQVTLSCSPISGHRSVSWYQQTPGQGLQFLFEYFSETQRNKGNFPGRFSGRQFSNSRSEMNVSTLELGDSALYLCASSFTRDHEQFFGPGTRLTVL.

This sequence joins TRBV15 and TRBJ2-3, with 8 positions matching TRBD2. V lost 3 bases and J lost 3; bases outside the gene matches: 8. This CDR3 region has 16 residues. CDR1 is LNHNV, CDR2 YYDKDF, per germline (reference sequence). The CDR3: CATSSGTSSLTDTQYF. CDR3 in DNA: TGTGCCACCAGCAGTGGGACTAGTAGTCTTACAGATACGCAGTATTTT.

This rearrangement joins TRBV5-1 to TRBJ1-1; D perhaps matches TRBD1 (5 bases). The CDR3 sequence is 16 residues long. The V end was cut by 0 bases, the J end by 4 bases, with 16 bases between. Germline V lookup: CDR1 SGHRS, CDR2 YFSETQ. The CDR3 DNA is TGCGCCAGCAGCTTGGCTGGGGGAAGTACAGGCACTGAAGCTTTCTTT. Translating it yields CASSLAGGSTGTEAFF.

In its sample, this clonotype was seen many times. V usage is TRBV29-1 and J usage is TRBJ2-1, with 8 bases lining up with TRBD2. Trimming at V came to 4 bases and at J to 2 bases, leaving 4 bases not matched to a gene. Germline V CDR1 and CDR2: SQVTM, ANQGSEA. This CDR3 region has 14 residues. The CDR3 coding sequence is TGCAGCGTTGTGCGGGAGGCTCCCTACAATGAGCAGTTCTTC. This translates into CSVVREAPYNEQFF.

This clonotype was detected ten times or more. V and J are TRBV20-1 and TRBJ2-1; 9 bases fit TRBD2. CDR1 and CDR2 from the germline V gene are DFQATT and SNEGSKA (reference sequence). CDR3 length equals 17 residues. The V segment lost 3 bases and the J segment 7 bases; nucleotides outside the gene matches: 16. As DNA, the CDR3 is TGCAGTGCTAGCACAGGGGTCCTAGCGGGAAGCTCGAATGAGCAGTTCTTC. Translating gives CSASTGVLAGSSNEQFF.

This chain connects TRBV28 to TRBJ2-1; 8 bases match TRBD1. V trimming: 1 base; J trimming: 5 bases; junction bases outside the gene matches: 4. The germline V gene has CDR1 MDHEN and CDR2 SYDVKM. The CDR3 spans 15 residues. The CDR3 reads CASSLFQGANNEQFF. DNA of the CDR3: TGTGCCAGCAGTTTATTCCAGGGGGCGAACAATGAGCAGTTCTTC.

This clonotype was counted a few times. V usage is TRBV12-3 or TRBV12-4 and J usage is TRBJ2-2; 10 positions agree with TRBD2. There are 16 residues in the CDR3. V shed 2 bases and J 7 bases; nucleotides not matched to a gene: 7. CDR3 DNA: TGTGCCAGCAGTTTACCCCTAGCGGGAGAGGGCGGGGAGCTGTTTTTT. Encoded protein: CASSLPLAGEGGELFF.

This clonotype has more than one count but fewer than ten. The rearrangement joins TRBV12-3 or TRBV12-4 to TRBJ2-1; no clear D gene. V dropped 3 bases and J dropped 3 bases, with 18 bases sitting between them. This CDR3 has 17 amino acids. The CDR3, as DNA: TGTGCCAGCAGTTTCTCACAGTTCCCCTCACTCTACAATGAGCAGTTCTTC. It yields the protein CASSFSQFPSLYNEQFF.

In DNA form, the CDR3 reads TGTGCCAGCATTTCTCGAGGACAGGAGAGCAATCAGCCCCAGCATTTT. The encoded protein is CASISRGQESNQPQHF. The V call is TRBV6-5, the J call TRBJ1-5; 7 nucleotides match TRBD1. V shed 7 bases, J shed 1 base, and the junction held 10 bases outside the gene matches. The CDR3 extends over 16 amino acids. Germline CDR1 is MNHEY and CDR2 is SVGAGI.

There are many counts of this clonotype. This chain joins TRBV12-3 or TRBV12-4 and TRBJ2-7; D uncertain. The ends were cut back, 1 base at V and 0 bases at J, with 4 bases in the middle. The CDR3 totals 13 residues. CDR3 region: CASSLGSSYEQYF. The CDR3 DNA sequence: TGTGCCAGCAGTTTAGGAAGCTCCTACGAGCAGTACTTC.

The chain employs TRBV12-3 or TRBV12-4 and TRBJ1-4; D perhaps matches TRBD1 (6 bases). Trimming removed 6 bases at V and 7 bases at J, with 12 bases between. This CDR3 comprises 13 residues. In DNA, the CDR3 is TGTGCCAGCAGAAGGGGGGAGGCTGAAAAACTGTTTTTT. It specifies CASRRGEAEKLFF.

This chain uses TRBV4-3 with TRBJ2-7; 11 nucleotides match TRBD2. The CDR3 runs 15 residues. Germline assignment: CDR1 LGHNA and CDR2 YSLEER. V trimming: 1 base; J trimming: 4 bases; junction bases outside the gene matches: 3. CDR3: CASSQVLAGGYEQYF. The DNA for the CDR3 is TGCGCCAGCAGCCAAGTATTAGCGGGGGGGTACGAGCAGTACTTC.

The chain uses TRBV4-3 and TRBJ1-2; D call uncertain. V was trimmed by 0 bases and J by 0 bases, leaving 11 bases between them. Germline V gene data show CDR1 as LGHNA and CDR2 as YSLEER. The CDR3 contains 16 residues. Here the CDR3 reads CASSQDLVDANYGYTF. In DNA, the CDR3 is TGCGCCAGCAGCCAAGACCTGGTGGACGCTAACTATGGCTACACCTTC.

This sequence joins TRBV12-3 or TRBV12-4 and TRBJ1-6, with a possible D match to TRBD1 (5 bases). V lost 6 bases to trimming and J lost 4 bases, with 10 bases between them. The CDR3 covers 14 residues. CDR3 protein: CASRPTEYNSPLHF. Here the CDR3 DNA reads TGTGCCAGCAGACCGACAGAGTATAATTCACCCCTCCACTTT.

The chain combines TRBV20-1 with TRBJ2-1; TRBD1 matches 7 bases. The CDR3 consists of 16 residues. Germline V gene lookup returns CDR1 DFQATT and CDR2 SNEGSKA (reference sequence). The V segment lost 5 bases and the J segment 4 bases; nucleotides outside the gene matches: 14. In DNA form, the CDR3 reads TGCAGTGCTTTAGACAGGGTAGGGGGTAGGTACAATGAGCAGTTCTTC. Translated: CSALDRVGGRYNEQFF.

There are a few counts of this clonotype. The chain's CDR3 is CSVYRDVNTEAFF. The CDR3 nucleotides read TGCAGCGTCTACCGGGACGTGAACACTGAAGCTTTCTTT. This chain connects TRBV29-1 to TRBJ1-1; perhaps TRBD1 as D (5 bases). Germline values: CDR1 SQVTM, CDR2 ANQGSEA. V was shortened by 6 bases and J by 0 bases, with 11 bases between the two germline ends. The CDR3 extends over 13 amino acids. The whole variable domain, filled in from reference TRBV29-1 and TRBJ1-1, reads SAVISQKPSRDICQRGTSLTIQCQVDSQVTMMFWYRQQPGQSLTLIATANQGSEATYESGFVIDKFPISRPNLTFSTLTVSNMSPEDSSIYLCSVYRDVNTEAFFGQGTRLTVV.

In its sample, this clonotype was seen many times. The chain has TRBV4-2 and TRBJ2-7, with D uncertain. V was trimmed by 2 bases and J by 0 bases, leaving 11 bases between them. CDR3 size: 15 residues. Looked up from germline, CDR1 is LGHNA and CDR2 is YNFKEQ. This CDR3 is CASSQLTRSSYEQYF. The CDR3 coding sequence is TGTGCCAGCAGCCAACTGACCCGTAGCTCCTACGAGCAGTACTTC.

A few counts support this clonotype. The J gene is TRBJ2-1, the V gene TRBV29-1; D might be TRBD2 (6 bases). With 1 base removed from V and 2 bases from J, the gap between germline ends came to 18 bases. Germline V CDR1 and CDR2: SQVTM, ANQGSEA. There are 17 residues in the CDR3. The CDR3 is CSVEGGVRLGAYNEQFF. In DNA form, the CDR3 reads TGCAGCGTTGAAGGGGGGGTGAGGTTGGGAGCCTACAATGAGCAGTTCTTC.